A single TCR beta chain is shown here with its context. One entry per CDR3 protein results from TCRdb running MiXCR on the reads. The repertoire includes some 250,000 distinct CDR3 sequences, roughly 9.1% of them detected once, and about 15% sits in the top ten. The source of the sample is a study of T cell repertoires in cytomegalovirus infection. CDR3 length: 15 amino acids. V gave up 5 bases and J gave up 5 bases, with 13 bases separating them. CDR1 and CDR2 from the germline V gene are MGHDK and SYGVNS. The sequence was obtained from a human donor in good health (CMV status not recorded). Some clones in this sample may be carry-over from other donors' samples. V usage is TRBV25-1 and J usage is TRBJ1-6; D is uncertain. The sample was PBMCs. The CDR3 DNA is TGTGCCAGCAGTCGAGCTTCGGGGAATAATTCACCCCTCCACTTT. It is translated as CASSRASGNNSPLHF.